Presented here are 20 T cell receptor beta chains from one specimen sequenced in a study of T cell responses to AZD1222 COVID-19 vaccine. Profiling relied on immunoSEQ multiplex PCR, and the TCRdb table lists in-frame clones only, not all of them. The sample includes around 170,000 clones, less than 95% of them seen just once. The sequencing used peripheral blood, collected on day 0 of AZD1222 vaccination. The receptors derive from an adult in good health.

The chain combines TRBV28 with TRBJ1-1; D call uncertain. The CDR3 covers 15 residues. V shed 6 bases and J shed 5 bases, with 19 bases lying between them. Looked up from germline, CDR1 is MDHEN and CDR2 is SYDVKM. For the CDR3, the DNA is TGTGCCAGCAGGCAAAGACCTGGGATGGAAACTGAAGCTTTCTTT. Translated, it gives CASRQRPGMETEAFF.

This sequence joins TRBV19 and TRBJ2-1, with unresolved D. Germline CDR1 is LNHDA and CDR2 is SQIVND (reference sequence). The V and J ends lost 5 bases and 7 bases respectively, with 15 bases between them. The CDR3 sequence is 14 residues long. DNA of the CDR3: TGTGCCAGTAGTTGGGCCGCTCAGCCTAATGAGCAGTTCTTC. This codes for CASSWAAQPNEQFF. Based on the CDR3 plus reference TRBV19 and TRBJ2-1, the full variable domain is DGGITQSPKYLFRKEGQNVTLSCEQNLNHDAMYWYRQDPGQGLRLIYYSQIVNDFQKGDIAEGYSVSREKKESFPLTVTSAQKNPTAFYLCASSWAAQPNEQFFGPGTRLTVL.

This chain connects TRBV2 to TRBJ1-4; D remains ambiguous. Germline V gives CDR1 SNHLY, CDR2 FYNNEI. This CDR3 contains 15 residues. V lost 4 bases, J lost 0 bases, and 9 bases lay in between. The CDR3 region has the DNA TGTGCCAGCAGTGCCCAGGCAACAACTAATGAAAAACTGTTTTTT. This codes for CASSAQATTNEKLFF.

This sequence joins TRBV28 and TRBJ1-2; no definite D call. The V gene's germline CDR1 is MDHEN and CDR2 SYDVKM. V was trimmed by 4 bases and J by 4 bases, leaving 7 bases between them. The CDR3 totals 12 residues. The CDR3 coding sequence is TGTGCCAGCAGTTCCCAGTTCTATGGCTACACCTTC. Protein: CASSSQFYGYTF.

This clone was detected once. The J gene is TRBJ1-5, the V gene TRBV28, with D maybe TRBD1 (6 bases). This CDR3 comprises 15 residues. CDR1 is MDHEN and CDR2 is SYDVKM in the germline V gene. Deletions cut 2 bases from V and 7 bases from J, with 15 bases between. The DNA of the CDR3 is TGTGCCAGCAGTTTACCAGGGGCGCTGGAGCAGCCCCAGCATTTT. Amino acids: CASSLPGALEQPQHF.

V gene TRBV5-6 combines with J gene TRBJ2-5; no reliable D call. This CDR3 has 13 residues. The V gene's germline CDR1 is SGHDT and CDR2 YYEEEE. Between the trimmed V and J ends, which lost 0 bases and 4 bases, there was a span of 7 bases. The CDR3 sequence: CASSLVARETQYF. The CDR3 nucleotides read TGTGCCAGCAGCTTGGTCGCTCGAGAGACCCAGTACTTC.

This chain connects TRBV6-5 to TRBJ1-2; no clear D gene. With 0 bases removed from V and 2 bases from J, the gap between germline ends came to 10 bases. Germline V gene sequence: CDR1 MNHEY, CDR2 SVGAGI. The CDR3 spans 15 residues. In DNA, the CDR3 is TGTGCCAGCAGTTACTCGATCGTTGGGAACTATGGCTACACCTTC. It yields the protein CASSYSIVGNYGYTF.

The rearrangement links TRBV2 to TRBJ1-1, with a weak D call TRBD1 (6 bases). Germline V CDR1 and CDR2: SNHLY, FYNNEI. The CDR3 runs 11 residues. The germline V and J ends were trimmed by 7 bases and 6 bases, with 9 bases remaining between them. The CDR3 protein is CASKRGAEAFF. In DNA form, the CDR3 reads TGTGCCAGCAAGAGGGGGGCTGAAGCTTTCTTT.

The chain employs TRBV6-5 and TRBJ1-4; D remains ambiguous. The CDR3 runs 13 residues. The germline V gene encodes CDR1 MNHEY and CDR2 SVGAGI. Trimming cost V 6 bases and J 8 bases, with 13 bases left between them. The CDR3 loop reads CASRPSEREKLFF. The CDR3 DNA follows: TGTGCCAGCAGACCGTCGGAAAGGGAAAAACTGTTTTTT.

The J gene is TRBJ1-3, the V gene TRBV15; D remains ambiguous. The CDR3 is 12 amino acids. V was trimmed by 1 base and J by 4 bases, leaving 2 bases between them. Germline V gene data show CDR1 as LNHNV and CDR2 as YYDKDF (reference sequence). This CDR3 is CATSRGGNTIYF. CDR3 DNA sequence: TGTGCCACCAGCAGAGGAGGAAACACCATATATTTT. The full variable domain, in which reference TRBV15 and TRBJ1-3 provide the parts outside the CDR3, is DAMVIQNPRYQVTQFGKPVTLSCSQTLNHNVMYWYQQKSSQAPKLLFHYYDKDFNNEADTPDNFQSRRPNTSFCFLDIRSPGLGDTAMYLCATSRGGNTIYFGEGSWLTVV.

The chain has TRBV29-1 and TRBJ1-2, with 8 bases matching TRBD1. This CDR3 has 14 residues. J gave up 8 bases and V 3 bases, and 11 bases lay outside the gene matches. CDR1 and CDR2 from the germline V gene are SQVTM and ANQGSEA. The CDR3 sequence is CSVDKTGESGGYTF. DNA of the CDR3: TGCAGCGTTGATAAGACAGGGGAATCGGGCGGCTACACCTTC. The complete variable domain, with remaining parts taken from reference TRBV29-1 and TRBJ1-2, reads SAVISQKPSRDICQRGTSLTIQCQVDSQVTMMFWYRQQPGQSLTLIATANQGSEATYESGFVIDKFPISRPNLTFSTLTVSNMSPEDSSIYLCSVDKTGESGGYTFGSGTRLTVV.

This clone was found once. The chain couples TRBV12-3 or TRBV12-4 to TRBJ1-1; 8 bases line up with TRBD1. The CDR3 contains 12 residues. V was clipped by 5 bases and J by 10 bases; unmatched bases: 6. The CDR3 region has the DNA TGTGCCAGCAGTGGGACAGGCGGGCGAGCTTTCTTT. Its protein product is CASSGTGGRAFF.

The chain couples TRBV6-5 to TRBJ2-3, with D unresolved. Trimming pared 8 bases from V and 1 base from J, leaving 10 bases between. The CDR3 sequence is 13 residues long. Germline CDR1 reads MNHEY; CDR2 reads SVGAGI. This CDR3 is CASGSLGTDTQYF. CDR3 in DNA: TGTGCCAGCGGAAGCCTCGGCACAGATACGCAGTATTTT.

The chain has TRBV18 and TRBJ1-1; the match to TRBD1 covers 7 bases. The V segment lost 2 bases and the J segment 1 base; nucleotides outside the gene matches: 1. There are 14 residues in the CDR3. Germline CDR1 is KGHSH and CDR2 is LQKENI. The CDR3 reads CASSPTGANTEAFF. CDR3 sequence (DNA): TGTGCCAGCTCACCAACAGGGGCGAACACTGAAGCTTTCTTT.

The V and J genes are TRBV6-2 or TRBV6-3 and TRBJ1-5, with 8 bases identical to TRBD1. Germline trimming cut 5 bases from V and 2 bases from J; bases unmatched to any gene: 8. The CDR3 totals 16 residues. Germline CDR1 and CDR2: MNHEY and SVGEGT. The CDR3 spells CASSLFRQGRNQPQHF. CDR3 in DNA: TGTGCCAGCAGTCTTTTCAGACAGGGGCGCAATCAGCCCCAGCATTTT.

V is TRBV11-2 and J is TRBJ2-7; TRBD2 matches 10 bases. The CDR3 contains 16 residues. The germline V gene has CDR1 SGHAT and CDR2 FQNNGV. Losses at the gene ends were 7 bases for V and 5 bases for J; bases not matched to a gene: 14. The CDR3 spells CASTSAGGMGPHEQYF. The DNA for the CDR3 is TGTGCCAGCACCTCAGCGGGAGGGATGGGCCCCCACGAGCAGTACTTC. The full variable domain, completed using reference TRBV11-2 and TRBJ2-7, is EAGVAQSPRYKIIEKRQSVAFWCNPISGHATLYWYQQILGQGPKLLIQFQNNGVVDDSQLPKDRFSAERLKGVDSTLKIQPAKLEDSAVYLCASTSAGGMGPHEQYFGPGTRLTVT.

CDR3 DNA: TGTGCCAGCAGCTTTAGGGACAGGGCACTCCGTCGAGCTTTCTTT. This sequence encodes CASSFRDRALRRAFF. This chain uses TRBV5-4 with TRBJ1-1, with 9 bases matching TRBD1. With V trimmed by 2 bases and J by 10 bases, 12 bases remained unmatched. CDR1 and CDR2 (germline): SGHNT, YYREEE (reference sequence). This CDR3 contains 15 residues.

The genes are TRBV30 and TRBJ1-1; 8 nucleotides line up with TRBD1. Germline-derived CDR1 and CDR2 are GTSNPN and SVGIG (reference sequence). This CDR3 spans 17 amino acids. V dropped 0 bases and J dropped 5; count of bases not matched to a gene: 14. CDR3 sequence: CAWSVGQGAKLRTEAFF. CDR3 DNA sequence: TGTGCCTGGAGTGTAGGGCAGGGGGCAAAGTTGCGGACTGAAGCTTTCTTT.

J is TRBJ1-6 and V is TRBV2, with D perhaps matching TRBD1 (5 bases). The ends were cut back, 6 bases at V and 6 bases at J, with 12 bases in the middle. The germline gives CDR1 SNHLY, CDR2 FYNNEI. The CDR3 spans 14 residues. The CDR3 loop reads CASSRSGRNSPLHF. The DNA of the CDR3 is TGTGCCAGCAGCAGATCAGGGCGTAATTCACCCCTCCACTTT.

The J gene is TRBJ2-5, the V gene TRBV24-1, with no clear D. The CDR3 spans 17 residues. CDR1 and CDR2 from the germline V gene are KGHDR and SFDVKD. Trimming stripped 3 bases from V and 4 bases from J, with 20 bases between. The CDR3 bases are TGTGCCACCAGTGATAGAAATCGACTTGACTTGGGAGAGACCCAGTACTTC. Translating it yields CATSDRNRLDLGETQYF.